Below, 20 T cell receptor beta chains from the same sample are listed, as sequenced in a study of shared clonotypes between healthy human individuals. Using immunoSEQ multiplex PCR, the repertoire was profiled, and TCRdb retains in-frame clones only, with some absent. Seen here are around 2.5 million clones, roughly 93% observed once, and the top ten hold about 0.38%. Sequencing input: naive CD4+ T cells from PBMCs. Subset specified: CD45RA+ positively selected. These receptor sequences come from a young man in good health. Some clones in this sample may be carry-over from other donors' samples.

As for this clone: The same CDR3 also results from other DNA sequences found in this sample. V and J are TRBV5-4 and TRBJ2-2; TRBD1 matches 8 bases. V gave up 4 bases and J gave up 0 bases; unmatched junction bases: 2. The CDR3 totals 15 residues. CDR1 SGHNT and CDR2 YYREEE come from the germline V gene (reference sequence). The CDR3 region has the DNA TGTGCCAGCAGCCGGGACAGGTCGAACACCGGGGAGCTGTTTTTT. This codes for CASSRDRSNTGELFF.

The V call is TRBV30, the J call TRBJ2-2, with D perhaps assigned TRBD1 or TRBD2 (5 bases each). V was cut by 0 bases and J by 3 bases, with 14 bases left in between. Germline V gene lookup returns CDR1 GTSNPN and CDR2 SVGIG (reference sequence). This CDR3 is 16 amino acids long. This CDR3 is CAWSVFRLGDTGELFF. The CDR3, as DNA: TGTGCCTGGAGTGTATTCCGGCTGGGGGACACCGGGGAGCTGTTTTTT.

The CDR3 is CASAAAEPQHF. DNA of the CDR3: TGTGCCAGCGCTGCGGCTGAGCCCCAGCATTTT. The chain joins TRBV6-1 to TRBJ1-5; D gene uncertain. V dropped 8 bases and J dropped 8 bases, with 10 bases sitting between them. CDR3 length: 11 amino acids. Germline CDR1 reads MNHNS; CDR2 reads SASEGT.

The rearrangement uses TRBV19 and TRBJ2-4, with a possible D match to TRBD1 (5 bases). Trimming left V 4 bases short and J 4 bases short, with 11 bases between. CDR1 and CDR2 (germline): LNHDA, SQIVND (reference sequence). The CDR3 has 14 amino acids. CDR3 amino acids: CASSTRQLKNIQYF. CDR3 in DNA: TGTGCCAGTAGTACACGACAGTTGAAAAACATTCAGTACTTC. Combining the CDR3 with reference TRBV19 and TRBJ2-4 gives the whole variable domain DGGITQSPKYLFRKEGQNVTLSCEQNLNHDAMYWYRQDPGQGLRLIYYSQIVNDFQKGDIAEGYSVSREKKESFPLTVTSAQKNPTAFYLCASSTRQLKNIQYFGAGTRLSVL.

The rearrangement links TRBV6-1 to TRBJ1-4; D is perhaps TRBD1 (5 bases). Trimming removed 8 bases from V and 4 bases from J, with 17 bases in between. The CDR3 totals 15 residues. CDR1 and CDR2 (germline): MNHNS, SASEGT. This chain's CDR3 is CASGLGGQYNEKLFF. In DNA, the CDR3 is TGTGCCAGCGGGTTGGGCGGACAATATAATGAAAAACTGTTTTTT.

This clone was observed a single time. This chain connects TRBV11-2 to TRBJ2-2; TRBD2 agrees at 7 bases. Germline V CDR1 and CDR2: SGHAT, FQNNGV. J gave up 5 bases and V 3 bases, and 9 bases lay outside the gene matches. This CDR3 comprises 16 residues. The CDR3 DNA sequence: TGTGCCAGCAGCTTTATAGCTAGCGGACTAACCGGGGAGCTGTTTTTT. It is translated as CASSFIASGLTGELFF.

The chain recombines TRBV6-5 with TRBJ2-1; possibly TRBD1 or TRBD2 for D (5 bases each). This CDR3 is 13 amino acids long. Germline V lookup: CDR1 MNHEY, CDR2 SVGAGI. V was cut by 7 bases and J by 7 bases, with 14 bases left in between. Here the CDR3 DNA reads TGTGCCAGCACTGAGAGGGGCAGGAATGAGCAGTTCTTC. Protein sequence: CASTERGRNEQFF.

CDR3 DNA sequence: TGTGCTAGTGGTAGCCAGGTCGGTGAGCAGTTCTTC. Translation: CASGSQVGEQFF. The chain couples TRBV12-5 to TRBJ2-1; D call uncertain. Trimming stripped 5 bases from V and 9 bases from J, with 11 bases between. The CDR3 extends over 12 amino acids. Germline CDR1 and CDR2: LGHNT and FRNRAP.

The DNA of the CDR3 is TGTGCCAGCAGCGTAGCTGGCTCCGGAGGGCCAGTGAATGAGCAGTTCTTC. Encoded protein: CASSVAGSGGPVNEQFF. V and J are TRBV9 and TRBJ2-1; D is perhaps TRBD2 (6 bases). The CDR3 spans 17 residues. The V and J ends lost 0 bases and 7 bases respectively, with 20 bases between them. The V gene's germline CDR1 is SGDLS and CDR2 YYNGEE.

The chain employs TRBV28 and TRBJ2-2; D is tentatively TRBD1 or TRBD2 (5 bases each). With 5 bases removed from V and 8 bases from J, the gap between germline ends came to 18 bases. The germline V gene encodes CDR1 MDHEN and CDR2 SYDVKM. CDR3 length: 15 amino acids. The CDR3 sequence is CASSEGRIGAGELFF. CDR3 in DNA: TGTGCCAGCAGTGAGGGACGGATCGGGGCGGGGGAGCTGTTTTTT.

This clone was detected only once. The chain recombines TRBV28 with TRBJ2-5, with TRBD1 matching over 9 bases. The end of the DNA aligns better with TRBJ2-7, so the J call may be wrong. The CDR3 spans 14 residues. Germline V gene sequence: CDR1 MDHEN, CDR2 SYDVKM. In nucleotides, the CDR3 is TGTGCCAGCGGAGAGGGACAGGGTGGTCACGAGCAGTACTTC. This gives the protein CASGEGQGGHEQYF.

The V call is TRBV30, the J call TRBJ2-2; possibly TRBD1 for D (6 bases). With 0 bases removed from V and 8 bases from J, the gap between germline ends came to 16 bases. The length of the CDR3 is 15 residues. Germline V CDR1 and CDR2: GTSNPN, SVGIG (reference sequence). CDR3 DNA: TGTGCCTGGAGTGTACAGACAGGTCTAATTGGGGAGCTGTTTTTT. Encoded protein: CAWSVQTGLIGELFF.

The chain is built from TRBV5-1 and TRBJ2-7; 10 nucleotides align to TRBD2. The CDR3 sequence is 16 residues long. With V trimmed by 0 bases and J by 5 bases, 8 bases remained unmatched. CDR1 is SGHRS, CDR2 YFSETQ, per germline. The DNA for the CDR3 is TGCGCCAGCAGCTTGGCCCCAGCGGGAGGGCCAAACGAGCAGTACTTC. Translating gives CASSLAPAGGPNEQYF.

The chain uses TRBV7-2 and TRBJ2-5, with TRBD1 matching over 9 bases. The CDR3 extends over 15 amino acids. Germline V lookup: CDR1 SGHTA, CDR2 FQGNSA. Germline trimming cut 5 bases from V and 5 bases from J; bases unmatched to any gene: 9. Written as DNA, the CDR3 is TGTGCCAGCAGCACGGGACAGGGCGGCGAGGAGACCCAGTACTTC. Its protein is CASSTGQGGEETQYF.

Regarding this clone: The sample contains more than one DNA sequence encoding this CDR3. Here the CDR3 DNA reads TGCGCCAGCAGTGGCGGAACCTACAATGAGCAGTTCTTC. Its protein is CASSGGTYNEQFF. The rearrangement links TRBV10-1 to TRBJ2-1; no reliable D call. CDR1 and CDR2 (germline): WNHNN, SYGVQD (reference sequence). CDR3 length equals 13 residues. The ends were cut back, 4 bases at V and 2 bases at J, with 6 bases in the middle.

The chain has TRBV27 and TRBJ1-1; D is perhaps TRBD1 (6 bases). The ends were cut back, 5 bases at V and 3 bases at J, with 16 bases in the middle. Germline-derived CDR1 and CDR2 are MNHEY and SMNVEV (reference sequence). The CDR3 has 15 amino acids. The CDR3 DNA reads as TGTGCCAGCAGTACACAGGGATGGGGGGACACTGAAGCTTTCTTT. This sequence encodes CASSTQGWGDTEAFF.

The count of this clone is one. V usage is TRBV6-4 and J usage is TRBJ2-6; D is unresolved. The CDR3 spans 14 residues. V shed 2 bases and J shed 2 bases, with 4 bases lying between them. Germline V lookup: CDR1 MRHNA, CDR2 SNTAGT. The CDR3: CASSDLPGANVLTF. The CDR3, as DNA: TGTGCCAGCAGTGACCTTCCTGGGGCCAACGTCCTGACTTTC.

The chain has TRBV6-5 and TRBJ2-5, with TRBD1 matching 8 bases. The CDR3 loop spans 16 amino acids. With V trimmed by 4 bases and J by 1 base, 8 bases remained unmatched. Germline values: CDR1 MNHEY, CDR2 SVGAGI. CDR3 residues: CASSWGTGGTQETQYF. For the CDR3, the DNA is TGTGCCAGCAGTTGGGGAACAGGGGGGACCCAAGAGACCCAGTACTTC.

This rearrangement joins TRBV14 to TRBJ1-4; 7 bases agree with TRBD1. Germline V gene data show CDR1 as SGHDN and CDR2 as FVKESK. Losses at the gene ends were 3 bases for V and 5 bases for J; bases not matched to a gene: 6. This CDR3 is built from 15 residues. CDR3 DNA: TGTGCCAGCAGCCATAAACAGGGGCGAAATGAAAAACTGTTTTTT. Its protein is CASSHKQGRNEKLFF.

This sequence joins TRBV5-1 and TRBJ2-7, with 13 positions matching TRBD2. The CDR3 consists of 15 residues. CDR1 and CDR2 from the germline V gene are SGHRS and YFSETQ. J was trimmed by 7 bases and V by 0 bases; bases with no gene match: 4. The CDR3 coding sequence is TGCGCCAGCAGCTTGGGGGGACTAGCGGGAAGGGAGCAGTACTTC. Amino acids: CASSLGGLAGREQYF.